This T cell receptor beta chain was sequenced in a study of CD8 T cells in Susac syndrome (dated by TCRdb to the late 2010s). Regarding the study in general: Whether CD8+ T cell activation and differentiation in Susac syndrome was antigen driven was tested using repertoire sequencing. Clonality of the CD8+ T cell repertoire was compared between more than 10 healthy donors, approximately 14 Susac syndrome patients and around 16 multiple sclerosis patients.

Peripheral blood CD8+ and CD4+ T cells from healthy donors, Susac syndrome patients and multiple sclerosis patients were profiled by high-throughput TCR beta sequencing. The multiple sclerosis controls were treatment-naive patients whose relapsing-remitting disease, either stable or active, fulfilled the revised McDonald criteria. Bulk CD8+ and CD4+ T cells were purified magnetically by negative isolation, whereas CD8+ TEMRA cells were enriched by FACS. Blood was collected in EDTA tubes and processed within 24 hours, with PBMCs isolated through density gradient centrifugation. PBMCs intended for TCR sequencing were frozen in liquid nitrogen and were later thawed in a 37 degrees C water bath. The sorted or isolated CD4+, CD8+ and CD8+ TEMRA cells reached a purity of at least 90%. RNA was extracted with the RNeasy kit and roughly 0.45 to 1 ug was reverse transcribed using random hexamers. The immunoSEQ multiplex PCR assay, which covers 54 Vbeta and 13 Jbeta segments, was used to amplify TCR beta CDR3 regions. Bias from PCR amplification was corrected by using a synthetic template baseline for primer optimization and for computational correction. The original methods were these. Only productive sequences were kept, with reads annotated to V, D and J genes according to IMGT and analyzed in immunoSEQ Analyzer. Clonality was calculated as one minus the Shannon entropy normalized by log2 of the number of productive unique sequences. Public and private clones were assessed among the 100 most prevalent clones of each patient and control. Susac-specific clones were defined as absent from healthy and MS cohorts, over a thousand published viral clones and other ImmuneACCESS disease sequences. TCRdb passed the public sequencing reads through fastp at Q25 and MiXCR, retaining productive beta sequences. All rows with the same CDR3 protein become a single entry with the most common DNA and genes. It is TCRdb's table, rather than the study itself, that gives the V and J calls and clone size. For this sample the table gives 150,000 to 200,000 distinct CDR3 sequences, of which 85% to 95% were detected only once. The ten most abundant clones make up 0.15% to 0.2% of the sample.

The investigation overall reported the following: The TCR sequencing and HLA analysis was acknowledged to have included a relatively small number of individuals.

This clonotype was found once. This clone's antigen is unknown. Base qualities are missing; no much larger clone stands one base away. One read represents weak support. The TCR sequence derives from a human donor with multiple sclerosis. Sequencing was performed on CD8+ T cells from PBMCs.

In nucleotides, the sequence is TGCGCCAGCAGGACAGTTTTGAACACTGAAGCTTTCTTT. Translated, it reads CASRTVLNTEAFF. The rearranged segments are TRBV23-1 and TRBJ1-1; perhaps TRBD1 is the D gene, with 5 bases matching. TRBV23-1 is an ORF for which the function is uncertain. V gives up 6 bases and J gives up 0 bases, and the segment between their germline ends measures 8 bases. The CDR3, from cysteine to phenylalanine, totals 13 residues. Only the CDR3 region is kept as DNA, spanning 39 bases read in frame from base 1.